Here is one TCR beta chain with its context. CDR1 and CDR2 from the germline V gene are SEHNR and FQNEAQ (reference sequence). The CDR3 covers 16 residues. J lost 5 bases, V lost 5 bases, and 10 bases had no gene match. The data belong to a study of Ad26.COV2.S vaccination and SARS-CoV-2 variants. Treatment defined: about 20 received Ad26.COV2.S at low or high dose, single or two shots; five or six received placebo; per-sample allocation not given. Sampling happened 63 days after the first vaccine or placebo injection. Profiled with immunoSEQ multiplex PCR; TCRdb holds only in-frame clones, not every one. The data contain about 280,000 clones, around 87% of them singletons.

This clonotype was obtained from a person aged 18-60 years who received the Ad26.COV2.S COVID-19 vaccine or a placebo. Sequencing was performed on peripheral blood, taken in a trial of Ad26.COV2.S vaccine versus placebo. This chain connects TRBV7-9 to TRBJ2-3; 10 bases map to TRBD1. The CDR3 sequence: CASSTLDRGIEDTQYF. Here the CDR3 DNA reads TGTGCCAGCAGCACCCTGGACAGGGGGATAGAAGATACGCAGTATTTT.